Sequencing of this TCR beta chain was carried out in a study of cytomegalovirus exposure and HLA in healthy donors. Across the whole study: About 179 million T cells yielded 117 million unique TCR beta sequences in earlier analysis. The study's early data release held about 85 million unique TCRs from HLA-typed donors.

Primers: 60 Vbeta forward and 13 Jbeta reverse. Profiled with immunoSEQ multiplex PCR; TCRdb holds only in-frame clones, not every one. The repertoire includes 150,000 or so clones, roughly 79% of them detected once, and 0.98% sits in the top ten. Those who donated were healthy bone marrow donors. This clone occurred once. What it recognizes is unknown. Findings and caveats of the study: Sequence variants that were highly shared formed a cluster that was likely a sequencing artifact.

The CDR3 is 13 amino acids. V trimming: 8 bases; J trimming: 8 bases; junction bases outside the gene matches: 11. Germline-derived CDR1 and CDR2 are LNHDA and SQIVND (reference sequence). The sequence derives from a woman aged 50 to 60 in good health and CMV-seropositive. Sequenced material: PBMCs. The chain has TRBV19 and TRBJ1-1, with 7 bases matching TRBD1. CDR3 region: CASSSGTVREAFF. CDR3 sequence (DNA): TGTGCCAGTTCTTCCGGGACAGTAAGAGAAGCTTTCTTT.